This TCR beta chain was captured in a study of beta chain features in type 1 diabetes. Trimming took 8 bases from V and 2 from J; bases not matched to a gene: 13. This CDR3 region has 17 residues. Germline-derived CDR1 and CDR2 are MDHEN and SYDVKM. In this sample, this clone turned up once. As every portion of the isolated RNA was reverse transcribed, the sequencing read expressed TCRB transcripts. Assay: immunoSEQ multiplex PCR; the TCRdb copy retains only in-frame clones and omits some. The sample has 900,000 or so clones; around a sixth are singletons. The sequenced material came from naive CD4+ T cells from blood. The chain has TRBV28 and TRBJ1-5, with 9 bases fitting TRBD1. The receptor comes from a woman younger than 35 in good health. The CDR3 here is CASGPGQGRLGNQPQHF. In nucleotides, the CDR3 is TGTGCCAGCGGACCGGGACAGGGAAGATTGGGCAATCAGCCCCAGCATTTT.